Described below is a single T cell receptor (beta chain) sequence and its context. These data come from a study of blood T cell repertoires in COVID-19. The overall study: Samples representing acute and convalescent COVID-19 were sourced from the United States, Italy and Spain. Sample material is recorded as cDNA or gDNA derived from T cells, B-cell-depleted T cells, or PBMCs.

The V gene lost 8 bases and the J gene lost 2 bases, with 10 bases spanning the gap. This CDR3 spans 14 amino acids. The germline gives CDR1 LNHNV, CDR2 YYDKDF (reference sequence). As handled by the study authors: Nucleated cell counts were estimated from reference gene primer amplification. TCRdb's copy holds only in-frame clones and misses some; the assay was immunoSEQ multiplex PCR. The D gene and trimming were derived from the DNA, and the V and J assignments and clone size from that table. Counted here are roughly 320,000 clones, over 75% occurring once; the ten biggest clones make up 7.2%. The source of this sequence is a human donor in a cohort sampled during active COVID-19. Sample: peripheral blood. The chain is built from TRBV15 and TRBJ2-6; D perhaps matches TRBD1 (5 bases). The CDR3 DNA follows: TGTGCCACCCGCCAGGGCCCTGGGGCCAACGTCCTGACTTTC. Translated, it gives CATRQGPGANVLTF. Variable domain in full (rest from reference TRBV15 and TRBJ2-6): DAMVIQNPRYQVTQFGKPVTLSCSQTLNHNVMYWYQQKSSQAPKLLFHYYDKDFNNEADTPDNFQSRRPNTSFCFLDIRSPGLGDTAMYLCATRQGPGANVLTFGAGSRLTVL.